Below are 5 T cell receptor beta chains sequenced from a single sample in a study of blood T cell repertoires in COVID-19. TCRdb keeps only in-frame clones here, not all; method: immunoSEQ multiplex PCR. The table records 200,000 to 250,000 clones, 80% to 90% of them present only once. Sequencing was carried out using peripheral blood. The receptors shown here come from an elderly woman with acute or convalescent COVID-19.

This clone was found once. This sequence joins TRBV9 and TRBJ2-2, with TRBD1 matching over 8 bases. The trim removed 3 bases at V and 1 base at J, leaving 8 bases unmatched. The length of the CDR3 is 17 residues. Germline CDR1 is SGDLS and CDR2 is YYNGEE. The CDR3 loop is CASSAHTGTGNTGELFF. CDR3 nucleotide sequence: TGTGCCAGCAGCGCCCATACCGGGACAGGGAACACCGGGGAGCTGTTTTTT. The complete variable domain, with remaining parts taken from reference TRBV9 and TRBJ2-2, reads DSGVTQTPKHLITATGQRVTLRCSPRSGDLSVYWYQQSLDQGLQFLIQYYNGEERAKGNILERFSAQQFPDLHSELNLSSLELGDSALYFCASSAHTGTGNTGELFFGEGSRLTVL.

The CDR3 spells CASSQALPGQGRSYEQYF. The CDR3 DNA follows: TGTGCCAGCAGCCAAGCCCTCCCCGGACAGGGGCGGTCCTACGAGCAGTACTTC. The chain joins TRBV3-1 (or the pseudogene TRBV3-2) to TRBJ2-7; 9 bases are shared with TRBD1. The CDR3 has 18 amino acids. J was trimmed by 1 base and V by 1 base; bases with no gene match: 11. Germline assignment: CDR1 LGHDT and CDR2 YNNKEL (reference sequence).

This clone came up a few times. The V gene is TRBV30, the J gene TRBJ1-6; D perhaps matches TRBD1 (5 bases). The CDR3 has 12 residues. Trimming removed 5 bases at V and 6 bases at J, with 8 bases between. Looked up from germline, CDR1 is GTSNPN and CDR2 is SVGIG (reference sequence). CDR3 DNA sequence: TGTGCCTGGCGGACACCTAATTCACCCCTCCACTTT. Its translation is CAWRTPNSPLHF.

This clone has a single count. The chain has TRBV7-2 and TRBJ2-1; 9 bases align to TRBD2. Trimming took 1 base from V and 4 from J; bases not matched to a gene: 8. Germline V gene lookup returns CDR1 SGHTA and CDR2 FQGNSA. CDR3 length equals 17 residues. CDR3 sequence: CASSLGPAGGGYNEQFF. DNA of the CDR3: TGTGCCAGCAGCTTAGGTCCAGCGGGGGGTGGGTACAATGAGCAGTTCTTC.

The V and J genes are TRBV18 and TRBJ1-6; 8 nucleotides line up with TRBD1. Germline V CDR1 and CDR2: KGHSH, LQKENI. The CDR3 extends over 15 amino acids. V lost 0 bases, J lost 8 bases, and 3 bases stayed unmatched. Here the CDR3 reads CASSPPTGGHSPLHF. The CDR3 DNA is TGTGCCAGCTCACCACCAACAGGGGGTCATTCACCCCTCCACTTT. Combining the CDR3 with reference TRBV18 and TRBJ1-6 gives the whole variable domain NAGVMQNPRHLVRRRGQEARLRCSPMKGHSHVYWYRQLPEEGLKFMVYLQKENIIDESGMPKERFSAEFPKEGPSILRIQQVVRGDSAAYFCASSPPTGGHSPLHFGNGTRLTVT.